Detailed here is one T cell receptor beta chain. Its antigen is currently unknown. The data stem from a study of shared clonotypes between healthy human individuals. Overall study findings and caveats: Rarefaction indicated that sorted-subset sequencing remained incomplete although depth was large. Sharing across a few donors was seen in 5% to 5.5% of naive CD4 clonotypes. Sequencing depth was expected to affect clonotype sharing among donors.

Method: immunoSEQ multiplex PCR; TCRdb's copy keeps in-frame clones and lacks some. The table includes millions of clones, approximately 95% detected once. Trimming cost V 2 bases and J 0 bases, with 13 bases left between them. In germline, CDR1 is GTSNPN, CDR2 SVGIG (reference sequence). The CDR3 totals 16 residues. The chain links TRBV30 to TRBJ1-4; tentatively, D is TRBD1 (5 bases). This TCR was sampled from a man aged 18 to 30 in good health. Some clones in this sample may be carry-over from other donors' samples. Sequencing was carried out using naive CD4+ T cells from PBMCs. As to subset: CD45RA+ positively selected. The CDR3 bases are TGTGCCTGGAGTCCCCCCCGGGGGACAACTAATGAAAAACTGTTTTTT. Its protein is CAWSPPRGTTNEKLFF.